The 29 T cell receptor beta chains in this list originate from one sample, sequenced in a study of cytomegalovirus exposure and HLA in healthy donors. It was with 60 Vbeta and 13 Jbeta primers that the PCR ran. Generated by immunoSEQ multiplex PCR, the TCRdb table keeps only in-frame clones and is missing some. The table shows about 190,000 clones, with roughly four fifths occurring only once. Specimen: PBMCs. The receptors here all came from a man aged 45-65 years in good health and CMV-seronegative.

The gene calls are TRBV6-1 and TRBJ2-3; the match to TRBD1 covers 7 bases. V dropped 4 bases and J dropped 6; count of bases not matched to a gene: 4. CDR1 and CDR2 from the germline V gene are MNHNS and SASEGT. The CDR3 loop spans 13 amino acids. The CDR3 loop reads CASSGQGPDTQYF. DNA of the CDR3: TGTGCCAGCAGTGGACAGGGTCCGGATACGCAGTATTTT.

CDR3 nucleotide sequence: TGTGCCAGCAGCTTAGGGGGTAGCGGGATCGTAGCAGATACGCAGTATTTT. This sequence encodes CASSLGGSGIVADTQYF. The J gene is TRBJ2-3, the V gene TRBV7-2; TRBD2 agrees at 8 bases. The germline V gene has CDR1 SGHTA and CDR2 FQGNSA. With V trimmed by 1 base and J by 4 bases, 10 bases remained unmatched. There are 17 residues in the CDR3.

This clone was counted between two and nine times. The chain links TRBV19 to TRBJ2-1; 10 nucleotides agree with TRBD2. CDR1 is LNHDA and CDR2 is SQIVND in the germline V gene (reference sequence). The J segment lost 7 bases and the V segment lost 6 bases, leaving 9 bases of the junction unmatched. The CDR3 loop spans 15 amino acids. In nucleotides, the CDR3 is TGTGCCAGTAGCCCCCGGACTAGCGGTTTGAATGAGCAGTTCTTC. Translated: CASSPRTSGLNEQFF.

The V gene is TRBV7-2, the J gene TRBJ2-3; the match to TRBD1 covers 8 bases. V was pared by 3 bases and J by 1 base, with 3 bases of the junction left unmatched. The CDR3 covers 15 residues. CDR1 is SGHTA and CDR2 is FQGNSA in the germline V gene. The CDR3 DNA reads as TGTGCCAGCAGCTTCAGGGGGCAAGGCACAGATACGCAGTATTTT. The encoded protein is CASSFRGQGTDTQYF.

This chain connects TRBV11-2 to TRBJ2-2, with 8 bases aligning to TRBD1. Germline V gene lookup returns CDR1 SGHAT and CDR2 FQNNGV. The CDR3 runs 16 residues. With V trimmed by 1 base and J by 6 bases, 7 bases remained unmatched. This CDR3 is CASSLGAGGKSGELFF. CDR3 nucleotides: TGTGCCAGCAGCTTAGGGGCAGGGGGCAAATCCGGGGAGCTGTTTTTT.

The V gene is TRBV12-2, the J gene TRBJ2-4; the table gives TRBD2 as D, unverified against the DNA. TRBV12-2 is marked as a pseudogene. This CDR3 contains 12 residues. The CDR3 here is CASRLRGGIQYF. The DNA of the CDR3 is TGTGCAAGTCGCTTAAGGGGGGGCATTCAGTACTTC.

This chain joins TRBV30 and TRBJ2-5; 11 nucleotides match TRBD2. The CDR3 runs to 17 residues. The germline gives CDR1 GTSNPN, CDR2 SVGIG (reference sequence). The junction had 8 bases not matched to a gene; V was cut back by 0 bases and J by 2 bases. CDR3 DNA sequence: TGTGCCTGGAGTGTACGAAGGACTAGCGGGTCACAAGAGACCCAGTACTTC. Its translation is CAWSVRRTSGSQETQYF.

The count of this clone is one. Written as DNA, the CDR3 is TGTGCCAGCAGTGCCGCCGGGATTAGAGGGGAAAAACTGTTTTTT. Translating gives CASSAAGIRGEKLFF. The chain couples TRBV2 to TRBJ1-4; D is unresolved. The ends were cut back, 4 bases at V and 8 bases at J, with 17 bases in the middle. CDR1 is SNHLY, CDR2 FYNNEI, per germline. CDR3 length: 15 amino acids.

This chain joins TRBV4-1 and TRBJ2-7, with a possible D match to TRBD2 (5 bases). This CDR3 has 18 residues. From germline, CDR1 is MGHRA and CDR2 YSYEKL. V dropped 1 base and J dropped 3 bases, with 22 bases sitting between them. The CDR3 DNA reads as TGCGCCAGCAGCCAAGTTGGTCGGTGGGCTAGCAGTCGCTACGAGCAGTACTTC. This gives the protein CASSQVGRWASSRYEQYF.

This clone was counted once. The chain employs TRBV15 and TRBJ2-1; 7 nucleotides line up with TRBD1. V shed 1 base and J 3 bases; nucleotides not matched to a gene: 6. The CDR3 is 16 residues long. The germline V gene has CDR1 LNHNV and CDR2 YYDKDF (reference sequence). The CDR3 reads CATSRGSQGDYNEQFF. CDR3 DNA: TGTGCCACCAGCAGAGGTAGCCAGGGGGACTACAATGAGCAGTTCTTC.

The chain uses TRBV5-6 and TRBJ1-2; 7 nucleotides line up with TRBD1. V dropped 4 bases and J dropped 3; count of bases not matched to a gene: 3. Germline V gene sequence: CDR1 SGHDT, CDR2 YYEEEE. The CDR3 extends over 13 amino acids. Here the CDR3 DNA reads TGTGCCAGCAGCCCCGACAGGGACTATGGCTACACCTTC. It codes for CASSPDRDYGYTF.

The chain employs TRBV18 and TRBJ2-2; D might be TRBD1 (6 bases). Germline assignment: CDR1 KGHSH and CDR2 LQKENI. Deletions cut 0 bases from V and 6 bases from J, with 14 bases between. This CDR3 has 16 residues. In DNA, the CDR3 is TGTGCCAGCTCACCACCGGACAGTGGAATTGCCGGGGAGCTGTTTTTT. This codes for CASSPPDSGIAGELFF.

J is TRBJ1-1 and V is TRBV6-5; D not certain. CDR1 and CDR2 (germline): MNHEY, SVGAGI. V lost 6 bases and J 1 base, leaving 9 bases between the germline ends. The CDR3 consists of 13 residues. CDR3 sequence: CASRSSGNTEAFF. In DNA, the CDR3 is TGTGCCAGCAGATCATCGGGGAACACTGAAGCTTTCTTT.

The V call is TRBV28, the J call TRBJ2-6; no reliable D call. The germline CDR1 and CDR2 sequences are MDHEN and SYDVKM. There are 12 residues in the CDR3. V lost 10 bases, J lost 0 bases, and 4 bases lay in between. The CDR3 sequence is CATHSGANVLTF. Written as DNA, the CDR3 is TGTGCCACCCACTCTGGGGCCAACGTCCTGACTTTC.

On this clone: Within the sample, other DNA sequences also encode this same CDR3. This rearrangement joins TRBV6-1 to TRBJ1-1; weak D call: TRBD1 (5 bases). V was clipped by 4 bases and J by 1 base, with 13 bases between them. The CDR3 is 15 residues long. The V gene's germline CDR1 is MNHNS and CDR2 SASEGT. As DNA, the CDR3 is TGTGCCAGCAGTGCGAATCTCGGACAGAACACTGAAGCTTTCTTT. Its protein product is CASSANLGQNTEAFF.

Only a few counts were recorded for this clone. V is TRBV7-8 and J is TRBJ1-1; 7 nucleotides match TRBD1. The CDR3 sequence is 15 residues long. Losses at the gene ends were 7 bases for V and 1 base for J; bases not matched to a gene: 9. The germline gives CDR1 SGHVS, CDR2 FQNEAQ. The CDR3 loop reads CASTPRGTENTEAFF. In DNA form, the CDR3 reads TGTGCCAGCACTCCTAGGGGGACAGAGAACACTGAAGCTTTCTTT.

The chain carries TRBV7-2 and TRBJ2-5; 7 bases are shared with TRBD1. Germline CDR1 is SGHTA and CDR2 is FQGNSA. The CDR3 is 16 residues long. V shed 3 bases and J 3 bases; nucleotides not matched to a gene: 10. The CDR3 nucleotides are TGTGCCAGCAGCTTGCCCGTGGGGACAGTTAAAGAGACCCAGTACTTC. This sequence encodes CASSLPVGTVKETQYF.

The chain has TRBV7-3 and TRBJ2-5; TRBD1 matches 7 bases. The J call may be in error: the DNA end matches TRBJ2-7 better. The CDR3 has 15 residues. Germline V gene lookup returns CDR1 SGHTA and CDR2 FQGTGA. The chain's CDR3 is CASSANPGQPYEQYF. CDR3 bases: TGTGCCAGCAGCGCTAATCCGGGACAGCCCTACGAGCAGTACTTC.

The chain is built from TRBV4-1 and TRBJ2-5; D gene unclear. This CDR3 is built from 15 residues. Germline V gives CDR1 MGHRA, CDR2 YSYEKL. Trimming stripped 2 bases from V and 11 bases from J, with 21 bases between. CDR3: CASSQQEVPYEEQYF. The CDR3 DNA reads as TGCGCCAGCAGCCAACAAGAAGTCCCGTATGAGGAGCAGTACTTC.

This clone was detected once. This chain connects TRBV4-3 to TRBJ2-5; tentative D call: TRBD2 (5 bases). This CDR3 contains 15 residues. The V and J ends lost 0 bases and 4 bases respectively, with 12 bases between them. Looked up from germline, CDR1 is LGHNA and CDR2 is YSLEER. CDR3 residues: CASSQEARGTETQYF. CDR3 bases: TGCGCCAGCAGCCAAGAGGCTCGGGGAACAGAGACCCAGTACTTC.

The gene calls are TRBV6-9 and TRBJ2-3, with 9 positions matching TRBD2. This CDR3 contains 18 residues. Germline CDR1 and CDR2: MNHGY and SVAAGI. J was trimmed by 6 bases and V by 4 bases; bases with no gene match: 17. The CDR3 sequence is CASSWDSSGTSFSDTQYF. DNA of the CDR3: TGTGCCAGCAGTTGGGACAGCTCCGGGACTAGCTTTTCGGATACGCAGTATTTT.

The chain joins TRBV4-1 to TRBJ2-6; 12 positions agree with TRBD1. V lost 1 base and J lost 2; bases outside the gene matches: 6. From germline, CDR1 is MGHRA and CDR2 YSYEKL. The CDR3 spans 19 residues. The CDR3 sequence: CASSQVRGQGAPGANVLTF. The CDR3 nucleotides are TGCGCCAGCAGCCAAGTCCGGGGACAGGGGGCGCCTGGGGCCAACGTCCTGACTTTC.

The chain carries TRBV15 and TRBJ1-6, with no clear D. The CDR3 sequence is 14 residues long. Germline-derived CDR1 and CDR2 are LNHNV and YYDKDF (reference sequence). Trimming cost V 0 bases and J 14 bases, with 14 bases left between them. The CDR3 coding sequence is TGTGCCACCAGCAGAGATCAGGTCGGCACAGCCCTCCACTTT. Protein product: CATSRDQVGTALHF.

This chain joins TRBV11-2 and TRBJ2-5; D gene uncertain. Looked up from germline, CDR1 is SGHAT and CDR2 is FQNNGV. There are 15 residues in the CDR3. The V end was cut by 0 bases, the J end by 1 base, with 9 bases between. The CDR3 loop reads CASSLDPGSQETQYF. DNA for the CDR3: TGTGCCAGCAGCTTAGATCCCGGGTCCCAAGAGACCCAGTACTTC.

The V call is TRBV7-2, the J call TRBJ2-5; 11 nucleotides agree with TRBD2. The CDR3 loop spans 16 amino acids. Germline values: CDR1 SGHTA, CDR2 FQGNSA. Trimming at V came to 6 bases and at J to 1 base, leaving 7 bases not matched to a gene. CDR3 region: CASRSSGLAVQETQYF. The CDR3 DNA is TGTGCCAGCAGGAGTTCGGGACTAGCGGTCCAAGAGACCCAGTACTTC.

V is TRBV28 and J is TRBJ1-5; 10 nucleotides agree with TRBD1. CDR1 MDHEN and CDR2 SYDVKM come from the germline V gene. The length of the CDR3 is 15 residues. Unmatched junction bases numbered 6, after V lost 6 bases and J lost 4 bases. This CDR3 reads CASSPDRGPNQPQHF. The CDR3 nucleotides are TGTGCCAGCAGCCCCGACAGGGGGCCTAATCAGCCCCAGCATTTT.

This clone has just one count. V is TRBV4-3 and J is TRBJ2-7; D is uncertain. Trimming removed 4 bases from V and 2 bases from J, with 12 bases in between. The CDR3 is 14 residues long. The germline gives CDR1 LGHNA, CDR2 YSLEER. The CDR3 sequence: CASSRHTEAYEQYF. CDR3 nucleotide sequence: TGCGCCAGCAGCCGACATACAGAAGCCTACGAGCAGTACTTC.

This clone appeared a few times. This chain joins TRBV4-2 and TRBJ2-7; no definite D call. The germline gives CDR1 LGHNA, CDR2 YNFKEQ. CDR3 length equals 15 residues. The V and J ends lost 0 bases and 0 bases respectively, with 9 bases between them. DNA for the CDR3: TGTGCCAGCAGCCAAGATGGTTCAGTCTCCTACGAGCAGTACTTC. Encoded protein: CASSQDGSVSYEQYF.

This chain links TRBV5-1 with TRBJ2-1; 7 bases line up with TRBD2. There are 14 residues in the CDR3. Unmatched junction bases numbered 4, after V lost 4 bases and J lost 3 bases. Germline V gives CDR1 SGHRS, CDR2 YFSETQ. Here the CDR3 reads CASSIASGYNEQFF. The CDR3 DNA is TGCGCCAGCAGCATTGCTAGCGGCTACAATGAGCAGTTCTTC.